Below are 10 T cell receptor beta chains sequenced from a single sample in a study of sequential checkpoint blockade in melanoma. The treatment here: randomized to nivolumab then ipilimumab (arm A) or the reverse (arm B). Repertoires were generated with immunoSEQ multiplex PCR, while TCRdb's copy carries only in-frame clones and drops some. The sample yields over 15,000 clones, approximately 66% seen once. Material: CD8+ T cells sorted from blood (inferred from file names), obtained from a patient given nivolumab and ipilimumab in sequence. Receptor source: a human donor with melanoma.

The V call is TRBV27, the J call TRBJ1-2; D is perhaps TRBD1 (5 bases). Germline CDR1 and CDR2: MNHEY and SMNVEV (reference sequence). V gave up 3 bases and J gave up 7 bases, with 12 bases separating them. This CDR3 has 13 residues. Written as DNA, the CDR3 is TGTGCCAGCAGTTTCCCAGGGATGGGTGGCTACACCTTC. Its protein product is CASSFPGMGGYTF.

The chain employs TRBV10-2 and TRBJ2-1; 14 bases match TRBD2. CDR1 and CDR2 from the germline V gene are WSHSY and SAAADI. V lost 4 bases to trimming and J lost 8 bases; unmatched junction nucleotides: 10. This CDR3 has 17 amino acids. For the CDR3, the DNA is TGCGCCAGCAGTGGATGGACTAGCGGGGGGCCGGGGGATGAGCAGTTCTTC. Protein: CASSGWTSGGPGDEQFF.

The chain carries TRBV30 and TRBJ2-7, with 8 positions matching TRBD1. The CDR3 spans 14 residues. V lost 0 bases and J lost 4; bases outside the gene matches: 5. From germline, CDR1 is GTSNPN and CDR2 SVGIG (reference sequence). CDR3 nucleotides: TGTGCCTGGAGTGTAGGGACAGGCGATTACGAGCAGTACTTC. Translated: CAWSVGTGDYEQYF. The whole variable domain, remainder taken from reference TRBV30 and TRBJ2-7, is SQTIHQWPATLVQPVGSPLSLECTVEGTSNPNLYWYRQAAGRGLQLLFYSVGIGQISSEVPQNLSASRPQDRQFILSSKKLLLSDSGFYLCAWSVGTGDYEQYFGPGTRLTVT.

The chain employs TRBV27 and TRBJ2-7; no clear D gene. V was clipped by 2 bases and J by 2 bases, with 4 bases between them. This CDR3 contains 12 residues. Germline-derived CDR1 and CDR2 are MNHEY and SMNVEV (reference sequence). The CDR3 loop is CASSLNTYEQYF. The CDR3 DNA is TGTGCCAGCAGTTTAAACACCTACGAGCAGTACTTC.

This clone came up once. The rearrangement links TRBV25-1 to TRBJ2-3; unclear D gene. Germline CDR1 reads MGHDK; CDR2 reads SYGVNS. CDR3 length: 13 residues. Trimming took off 3 bases at V and 2 bases at J, with 6 bases between the two ends. This CDR3 is CASSDDSTDTQYF. DNA for the CDR3: TGTGCCAGCAGTGACGACTCCACAGATACGCAGTATTTT.

The genes are TRBV11-3 and TRBJ2-7; TRBD2 aligns across 13 bases. Trimming took 4 bases from V and 1 from J; bases not matched to a gene: 10. Germline V gives CDR1 SGHNT, CDR2 YENEEA. The CDR3 loop spans 18 amino acids. The DNA of the CDR3 is TGTGCCAGCAGCTCTCAATCCGGGACTAGCGGGGTTTCCTACGAGCAGTACTTC. The encoded protein is CASSSQSGTSGVSYEQYF.

V gene TRBV7-9 combines with J gene TRBJ2-1, with 12 bases identical to TRBD2. Trimming took 6 bases from V and 3 from J; bases not matched to a gene: 3. Germline CDR1 SEHNR, CDR2 FQNEAQ (reference sequence). The CDR3 totals 15 residues. The CDR3 region has the DNA TGTGCCAGCAGAACTAGCGGGGGGTTCTACAATGAGCAGTTCTTC. This codes for CASRTSGGFYNEQFF.

This chain uses TRBV4-1 with TRBJ2-1, with TRBD2 matching over 11 bases. CDR3 length: 14 residues. CDR1 and CDR2 from the germline V gene are MGHRA and YSYEKL. V lost 4 bases to trimming and J lost 6 bases; unmatched junction nucleotides: 2. CDR3 nucleotides: TGCGCCAGCAGCCTACTAGCGGGGGCCAATGAGCAGTTCTTC. This encodes CASSLLAGANEQFF.

J is TRBJ2-7 and V is TRBV4-1; 7 bases match TRBD1. The junction had 9 bases not matched to a gene; V was cut back by 1 base and J by 3 bases. The CDR3 has 16 residues. CDR1 MGHRA and CDR2 YSYEKL come from the germline V gene. The DNA for the CDR3 is TGCGCCAGCAGCCAAGGGGGAAGGGACAGCGGCTACGAGCAGTACTTC. Its translation: CASSQGGRDSGYEQYF.

The gene calls are TRBV5-3 and TRBJ1-5; D remains unclear. Being an ORF, TRBV5-3 has a function that is uncertain. With 2 bases removed from V and 3 bases from J, the gap between germline ends came to 9 bases. The CDR3 is 14 residues long. CDR3 bases: TGTGCCAGAAGCTTCAGGTCAAACAATCAGCCCCAGCATTTT. It translates to CARSFRSNNQPQHF.